The entry below describes one T cell receptor (beta chain). Amplification of TCR beta CDR3 regions was performed using RNA transcripts as template. First-round RT-PCR with HTBI primers amplified the TCR CDR3 region. Via MiXCR, TCRdb re-called the multiplex PCR reads, giving one row per CDR3 protein. This sample has about 560,000 distinct CDR3 sequences, with 15% to 20% found just once. The source of the sample is a study of T cells in Graves' hyperthyroidism and ophthalmopathy. The authors took PBMCs from 10 ml fresh peripheral blood. After removal of 7 bases from V and 9 bases from J, the junction contained 15 bases not matched to a gene. Germline assignment: CDR1 DFQATT and CDR2 SNEGSKA (reference sequence). The CDR3 has 15 amino acids.

The TCR originated in a young woman with Graves' hyperthyroidism. Material: blood. The chain carries TRBV20-1 and TRBJ2-1; 10 bases map to TRBD2. Here the CDR3 DNA reads TGCAGTGTTGAGACGGCGACTAGCGGGCGAAGTGAGCAGTTCTTC. Translation gives CSVETATSGRSEQFF.